This T cell receptor (beta chain) appears in the sequencing data of a study of CD4 T cells in relation to SARS-CoV-2 and coronaviruses. Uncultured naive and memory CD4+ T cells supplied DNA for deep TCR-beta sequencing. Only in-frame clones appear in the TCRdb table, and some are missing; sequencing was by immunoSEQ multiplex PCR. The sample contains about 60,000 clones, under 95% of which appear only once. General study results and limits: In 55% to 75% of donors, memory CD4+ clonotypes crossrecognized SARS-CoV-2 and at least one common cold coronavirus spike. Each donor contributed either pre-pandemic or post-infection samples, not both. Crossreactive clones expanded significantly less to SARS-CoV-2 than monoreactive clones.

Comments on this clone: As yet, its antigen is unknown.

The CDR3 length is 16 residues. The trim removed 5 bases at V and 5 bases at J, leaving 14 bases unmatched. From germline, CDR1 is LGHDT and CDR2 YNNKEL (reference sequence). This rearrangement joins TRBV3-1 (or the pseudogene TRBV3-2) to TRBJ1-1; TRBD1 aligns across 7 bases. Sequenced sample: naive CD4+ T cells from PBMCs. Subset given: naive CD4+ T cells isolated by negative enrichment. This TCR derives from an adult with COVID-19. The CDR3 loop is CASSARGRGMGTEAFF. In nucleotides, the CDR3 is TGTGCCAGCAGCGCCCGGGGCAGGGGGATGGGGACTGAAGCTTTCTTT.